This is a list of T cell receptor beta chains from one sample in a study of blood T cells in healthy people across ages. MiXCR, applied by TCRdb to the 5' RACE reads, yields one record per CDR3 protein. This repertoire shows hundreds of thousands of distinct CDR3 sequences, roughly 52% found once; its top ten account for around an eighth. Specimen: blood. These receptor sequences come from a man in his thirties or forties in good health. The CDR3 runs from the conserved cysteine through the conserved F or W. The order of the fields is D gene, V gene, clone size, J gene, CDR3 protein, CDR3 DNA. The D gene is left open where the match is weak. For some rows the clone size is stated as once, few or many, or as a class when expanded; others skip it.

.	TRBV27	few	TRBJ2-3	CASSLVGGRADTQYF	TGTGCCAGCAGTTTAGTGGGGGGGCGCGCAGATACGCAGTATTTT
.	TRBV25-1	few	TRBJ2-7	CASSGLASYEQYF	TGTGCCAGCAGTGGACTCGCCTCCTACGAGCAGTACTTC
TRBD1	TRBV4-1	few	TRBJ1-2	CASSARDRGDGYTF	TGCGCCAGCAGCGCGCGGGACAGGGGGGATGGCTACACCTTC
.	TRBV15	.	TRBJ2-4	CATSRVPGVAKNIQYF	TGTGCCACCAGCAGAGTCCCGGGGGTAGCCAAAAACATTCAGTACTTC
.	TRBV18	.	TRBJ2-3	CASSPLDGGTDTQYF	TGTGCCAGCTCACCATTGGACGGCGGCACAGATACGCAGTATTTT
TRBD1	TRBV4-1	.	TRBJ1-2	CASSQYTGQNYGYTF	TGCGCCAGCAGCCAATACACGGGACAGAACTATGGCTACACCTTC
TRBD1	TRBV12-3/TRBV12-4	.	TRBJ1-2	CASSLGLTTGVYGYTF	TGTGCCAGCAGTTTAGGGCTAACGACAGGGGTTTATGGCTACACCTTC
.	TRBV3-1	few	TRBJ2-3	CASSQEVMDTQYF	TGTGCCAGCAGCCAAGAGGTAATGGATACGCAGTATTTT
.	TRBV7-3	.	TRBJ2-1	CASSPTGGYNEQFF	TGTGCCAGCAGCCCGACAGGCGGGTACAATGAGCAGTTCTTC
.	TRBV4-1	few	TRBJ2-3	CASSQGVHRSGMTQYF	TGCGCCAGCAGCCAAGGGGTTCACAGGTCCGGAATGACGCAGTATTTT
.	TRBV28	few	TRBJ2-3	CASSGGAPDTQYF	TGTGCCAGCAGTGGGGGGGCTCCAGATACGCAGTATTTT
TRBD1	TRBV27	many	TRBJ2-1	CAIWDRGWNEQFF	TGTGCCATCTGGGACAGGGGTTGGAATGAGCAGTTCTTC
.	TRBV27	few	TRBJ2-3	CASSPELESTDTQYF	TGTGCCAGCAGTCCAGAACTAGAAAGCACAGATACGCAGTATTTT
TRBD2	TRBV12-3/TRBV12-4	.	TRBJ2-3	CASSPRIAGDTDTQYF	TGTGCCAGCAGTCCCCGTATAGCGGGGGACACAGATACGCAGTATTTT
.	TRBV4-3	.	TRBJ2-3	CASSPDPVLGPDTQYF	TGCGCCAGCAGCCCGGACCCGGTCCTCGGCCCCGATACGCAGTATTTT
.	TRBV10-3	few	TRBJ1-2	CAISESPANYGYTF	TGTGCCATCAGTGAGTCGCCGGCCAACTATGGCTACACCTTC
.	TRBV6-2/TRBV6-3	few	TRBJ2-7	CASSEEGGSSYEQYF	TGTGCCAGCAGTGAGGAAGGGGGGAGCTCCTACGAGCAGTACTTC
.	TRBV4-2	once	TRBJ2-1	CASSHKNWGADNEQFF	TGTGCCAGCAGCCATAAGAACTGGGGGGCCGACAATGAGCAGTTCTTC
.	TRBV20-1	.	TRBJ2-7	CSARPGTYEQYF	TGCAGTGCCAGACCCGGAACCTACGAGCAGTACTTC
.	TRBV20-1	once	TRBJ2-5	CSARGGGAYNEQYF	TGCAGTGCTAGAGGCGGAGGTGCCTACAATGAGCAGTACTTC
.	TRBV7-9	.	TRBJ2-1	CASSPHAGNEQFF	TGTGCCAGCAGCCCTCACGCGGGGAATGAGCAGTTCTTC
TRBD2	TRBV12-3/TRBV12-4	.	TRBJ2-4	CASGRTSGGAMAKNIQYF	TGTGCCAGCGGGAGGACTAGCGGGGGGGCTATGGCCAAAAACATTCAGTACTTC
TRBD1	TRBV18	.	TRBJ1-2	CASSPLRGTGGISTF	TGTGCCAGCTCACCACTCCGCGGGACAGGCGGTATTTCCACCTTC
.	TRBV6-5	once	TRBJ1-2	CATEGSYGYTF	TGTGCCACCGAGGGTAGTTATGGCTACACCTTC
.	TRBV5-1	.	TRBJ1-1	CASSLGGGYTEAFF	TGCGCCAGCAGCTTGGGGGGAGGGTACACTGAAGCTTTCTTT
.	TRBV5-6	.	TRBJ1-1	CASAPTGQGWAFF	TGTGCCAGCGCCCCAACAGGTCAAGGGTGGGCTTTCTTT
.	TRBV29-1	.	TRBJ2-5	CSVETSGETQYF	TGCAGCGTTGAGACTTCGGGGGAGACCCAGTACTTC
TRBD2	TRBV20-1	.	TRBJ2-1	CSLALAGGNEQFF	TGCAGTTTAGCCCTAGCGGGGGGGAATGAGCAGTTCTTC
.	TRBV2	.	TRBJ1-2	CASTQWGQGDGYTF	TGTGCCAGCACTCAATGGGGGCAGGGAGATGGCTACACCTTC
.	TRBV5-1	few	TRBJ1-1	CASTRAGMSTEAFF	TGCGCCAGCACTCGTGCAGGGATGAGCACTGAAGCTTTCTTT
.	TRBV3-1	.	TRBJ2-5	CASRSSGHSGETQYF	TGTGCCAGCAGATCAAGCGGGCACAGCGGGGAGACCCAGTACTTC
.	TRBV20-1	.	TRBJ2-5	CSANPQETQYF	TGCAGTGCTAACCCTCAAGAGACCCAGTACTTC
TRBD1	TRBV20-1	few	TRBJ1-5	CSAREGDREIQPQHF	TGCAGTGCTAGAGAGGGGGACAGGGAGATTCAGCCCCAGCATTTT
.	TRBV25-1	once	TRBJ1-6	CASSEVGLNSPLHF	TGTGCCAGCAGTGAGGTGGGACTGAATTCACCCCTCCACTTT
.	TRBV12-3/TRBV12-4	many	TRBJ2-6	CASSLGRTSGANVLTF	TGTGCCAGCAGTTTAGGACGAACCTCTGGGGCCAACGTCCTGACTTTC
.	TRBV7-2	.	TRBJ2-4	CASSLVAPFLYF	TGTGCCAGCAGCTTAGTAGCGCCTTTTCTGTACTTC
.	TRBV7-9	.	TRBJ2-3	CASSLDFQDTQYF	TGTGCCAGCAGCTTAGATTTCCAAGATACGCAGTATTTT
.	TRBV21-1	.	TRBJ1-5	CASSSLTGVGGNQPQHF	TGTGCCAGCAGCTCTCTGACAGGGGTCGGGGGCAATCAGCCCCAGCATTTT
.	TRBV7-9	.	TRBJ2-5	CASIKNGWGQETQYF	TGTGCCAGCATCAAAAATGGCTGGGGGCAAGAGACCCAGTACTTC
.	TRBV10-3	.	TRBJ1-6	CAISELGASPLHF	TGTGCCATCAGTGAACTTGGGGCTTCACCCCTCCACTTT
TRBD1	TRBV7-9	.	TRBJ2-7	CASSPYGQGANEQYF	TGTGCCAGCAGCCCCTACGGACAGGGGGCCAACGAGCAGTACTTC
.	TRBV7-8	.	TRBJ2-1	CASSLSKGGEQFF	TGTGCCAGCAGCTTAAGCAAGGGTGGTGAGCAGTTCTTC
.	TRBV7-9	few	TRBJ2-7	CASSSGTFYEQYF	TGTGCCAGCAGCTCCGGGACTTTCTACGAGCAGTACTTC